These T cell receptor beta chains were read from a single sample in a study of T-cell memory formation after mild COVID-19. MiXCR, applied by TCRdb to the 5' RACE reads, yields one record per CDR3 protein. Here the sample spans about 430,000 distinct CDR3 sequences, roughly a quarter being singletons. The material sequenced was PBMCs or a T cell subset sorted from them (not recorded which). These receptors all come from an adult woman who had mild COVID-19 (a few samples of this study predate the infection). Cell type and time point are not known. Both conserved end residues are part of each CDR3. The D gene is left open where the match is weak. Not all rows give a size; the values are once, few, many and, for expanded clones, a class.

clone size,V gene,J gene,D gene,CDR3 DNA,CDR3 protein
-,TRBV7-9,TRBJ2-3,-,TGTGCCAGCAGCTCCGGACCAGATACGCAGTATTTT,CASSSGPDTQYF
-,TRBV30,TRBJ2-7,TRBD1,TGTGCCTGGAGGACAGGGCACGAGCAGTACTTC,CAWRTGHEQYF
few,TRBV9,TRBJ2-1,-,TGTGCCAGCAGCGAGTCCCGACTGACCTACAATGAGCAGTTCTTC,CASSESRLTYNEQFF
few,TRBV15,TRBJ1-1,-,TGTGCCACCAGCGCGGGGTTGGACACTGAAGCTTTCTTT,CATSAGLDTEAFF
few,TRBV15,TRBJ2-1,TRBD2,TGTGCCACCAGTCCTAAACTAGCGGAAGCCTACAATGAGCAGTTCTTC,CATSPKLAEAYNEQFF
few,TRBV6-6,TRBJ1-5,TRBD1,TGTGCCAGCAGTTACGACAGGGGTAGCAATCAGCCCCAGCATTTT,CASSYDRGSNQPQHF
-,TRBV9,TRBJ2-3,TRBD2,TGTGCCAGCGGGGAGGGTGTTACTAGCACAGATACGCAGTATTTT,CASGEGVTSTDTQYF
-,TRBV5-4,TRBJ2-1,-,TGTGCCAGCAGCCCCCTCCCGATAAGGACGGATGAGCAGTTCTTC,CASSPLPIRTDEQFF
many,TRBV5-4,TRBJ2-7,-,TGTGCCAGCAGCCGGGACGGGACCCGCTACGAGCAGTACTTC,CASSRDGTRYEQYF
few,TRBV11-2,TRBJ2-1,-,TGTGCCAGCAGCCCTATCGGGGGACTCTACAATGAGCAGTTCTTC,CASSPIGGLYNEQFF
-,TRBV24-1,TRBJ2-5,-,TGTGGCACCAGTGACCAGGACACCGTCTGGGAGACCCAGTACTTC,CGTSDQDTVWETQYF
-,TRBV12-3/TRBV12-4,TRBJ1-2,-,TGTGCCAGCAGTGTTCATGGCGCAGGCTACACCTTC,CASSVHGAGYTF
-,TRBV7-6,TRBJ2-1,TRBD2,TGTGCCAGCAGCCACTATCGAGCGGGAGCGGCAAATGAGCAGTTCTTC,CASSHYRAGAANEQFF
few,TRBV5-6,TRBJ1-2,-,TGTGCCAGCAGCTTGGCCGGCGGTGATAACTATGGCTACACCTTC,CASSLAGGDNYGYTF
-,TRBV4-1,TRBJ1-4,TRBD1,TGCGCCAGCAGCCCTACCTCGGGACAGGGAGGGGAAAAACTGTTTTTT,CASSPTSGQGGEKLFF
few,TRBV7-9,TRBJ1-1,-,TGTGCCAGCAGCCCAACGGCAGAGAACACTGAAGCTTTCTTT,CASSPTAENTEAFF
-,TRBV7-6,TRBJ1-4,-,TGTGCCAGCAGCTTCGTCTCTTGGTCCACTAATGAAAAACTGTTTTTT,CASSFVSWSTNEKLFF
-,TRBV7-8,TRBJ2-5,-,TGTGCCAGCAGCTTAGGAGTATTAGAGACCCAGTACTTC,CASSLGVLETQYF
few,TRBV4-3,TRBJ2-1,TRBD2,TGCGCCAGCAGCCAAGAAGTTGCGGGAGTCCAGCAGTTCTTC,CASSQEVAGVQQFF
-,TRBV9,TRBJ1-2,TRBD1,TGTGCCAGCAGCGTAGACGACAGGGGCTATGGCTACACCTTC,CASSVDDRGYGYTF
-,TRBV7-6,TRBJ2-5,-,TGTGCCAGCAGCTTACTCCCAACGGGGGAGACCCAGTACTTC,CASSLLPTGETQYF
once,TRBV29-1,TRBJ1-2,-,TGCAGCGTTGATACTGGGACCCACACCTTC,CSVDTGTHTF
few,TRBV20-1,TRBJ2-3,-,TGCAGTGCTAGATACGGGGCCTTCACAGATACGCAGTATTTT,CSARYGAFTDTQYF
few,TRBV19,TRBJ1-2,TRBD1,TGTGCCAGTGTCCGGGACAGGGGTAACTATGGCTACACCTTC,CASVRDRGNYGYTF
few,TRBV12-3/TRBV12-4,TRBJ1-1,-,TGTGCCAGCAGTTTAGCTTCGGACGAAGCTTTCTTT,CASSLASDEAFF
-,TRBV5-1,TRBJ2-7,-,TGCGCCAGCTCCCCCTCGGGTAATCGGCAGTACTTC,CASSPSGNRQYF
few,TRBV12-3/TRBV12-4,TRBJ2-5,-,TGTGCCAGCAGGCCCCAGGCAGGGGCAGAGACCCAGTACTTC,CASRPQAGAETQYF
once,TRBV10-3,TRBJ1-4,-,TGTGCCATCAGTGAGTCGACGTTAGATTCGGTTGAAAAACTGTTTTTT,CAISESTLDSVEKLFF
few,TRBV13,TRBJ2-7,TRBD1,TGTGCCAGCAGCCATGGGGGCGAGGGGGCAATCGAGCAGTACTTC,CASSHGGEGAIEQYF
few,TRBV7-6,TRBJ2-7,-,TGTGCCAGCAGCCAAGCCCCCACGGGGATCGAGCAGTACTTC,CASSQAPTGIEQYF
-,TRBV5-5,TRBJ2-1,-,TGTGCCAGCAGCTTGGGACAGGCTTTCAATGAGCAGTTCTTC,CASSLGQAFNEQFF
-,TRBV29-1,TRBJ2-3,-,TGCAGCGGCCATTATGGGCCAGATACGCAGTATTTT,CSGHYGPDTQYF
few,TRBV7-3,TRBJ2-2,-,TGTGCCAGCAGCTTATTGGGACCCGGGGAGCTGTTTTTT,CASSLLGPGELFF
-,TRBV12-3/TRBV12-4,TRBJ1-2,-,TGTGCCAGCAGTTCCCAGGGCCTTAACTATGGCTACACCTTC,CASSSQGLNYGYTF
-,TRBV5-1,TRBJ1-3,-,TGCGCCAGCAGCTTGGCCGTAGGCCCTGGAAACACCATATATTTT,CASSLAVGPGNTIYF
-,TRBV7-9,TRBJ2-3,TRBD1,TGTGCCAGCAGCCCTGGGCGGCAGGGGGCGCGGCCGGACACAGATACGCAGTATTTT,CASSPGRQGARPDTDTQYF
-,TRBV2,TRBJ2-5,-,TGTGCCAGCAGTGGTCTAGCGAAGGAGTACTTC,CASSGLAKEYF
few,TRBV13,TRBJ1-2,-,TGTGCCAGCAGCTTAGCCGGCCGGAGTATAACCTTC,CASSLAGRSITF
few,TRBV24-1,TRBJ2-5,TRBD2,TGTGCCACCAGGGTGACTAGCGGGACCCAGTACTTC,CATRVTSGTQYF
-,TRBV7-2,TRBJ1-4,-,TGTGCCAGCAGCCTCACGGAAGGGAATGAAAAACTGTTTTTT,CASSLTEGNEKLFF
-,TRBV4-2,TRBJ2-1,TRBD2,TGTGCCAGCAGCCAAGATCCTACTAGCGGGGGGGCCCAAGGTTCCTACAATGAGCAGTTCTTC,CASSQDPTSGGAQGSYNEQFF
-,TRBV4-2,TRBJ2-2,-,TGTGCCAGCAGCCACGGGACATGGGGCGAGGTCGGGGAGCTGTTTTTT,CASSHGTWGEVGELFF
-,TRBV9,TRBJ2-3,-,TGTGCCAGCAGCGAAACACCGACCGGGGGCTTGGGATTAGGGCAGTATTTT,CASSETPTGGLGLGQYF
-,TRBV5-1,TRBJ1-3,-,TGCGCCAGCAGCTTGGTGGCAGGGCGATTTCCTCTCTCTGGAAACACCATATATTTT,CASSLVAGRFPLSGNTIYF
few,TRBV6-2/TRBV6-3,TRBJ1-1,-,TGTGCCAGCAGTTACTCGGCGCAAGTCACTGAAGCTTTCTTT,CASSYSAQVTEAFF
few,TRBV24-1,TRBJ2-3,-,TGTGCCACCAGTGGCATGACAGATACGCAGTATTTT,CATSGMTDTQYF
-,TRBV12-3/TRBV12-4,TRBJ2-3,-,TGTGCCAGCAGGCAAGGGGGGGGCGGAGATACGCAGTATTTT,CASRQGGGGDTQYF
-,TRBV7-6,TRBJ2-3,TRBD1,TGTGCCAGCAGCTTCGGGACAGTGGTCATAGATACGCAGTATTTT,CASSFGTVVIDTQYF
few,TRBV19,TRBJ2-2,-,TGTGCCACCCGTGTTCGGGCCGGGGAGCTGTTTTTT,CATRVRAGELFF
-,TRBV30,TRBJ2-1,-,TGTGCCTGGACCGGACCAAATGGAAATGAGCAGTTCTTC,CAWTGPNGNEQFF
few,TRBV7-2,TRBJ1-2,-,TGTGCCAGCAGCTTAACTGCCGCAGGGGTTGGCTACACCTTC,CASSLTAAGVGYTF
few,TRBV24-1,TRBJ2-7,-,TGTGCCACCAGTGATTCTCGGCGCCGCAGCTCCTACGAGCAGTACTTC,CATSDSRRRSSYEQYF
-,TRBV5-1,TRBJ1-1,-,TGCGCCAGCAGCTTGGCTCCGAGGGGGGGAGAAGCTTTCTTT,CASSLAPRGGEAFF
few,TRBV7-9,TRBJ2-5,TRBD1,TGTGCCAGCAGCCAGACTATTCATGACAGGGGCGAAGAGACCCAGTACTTC,CASSQTIHDRGEETQYF
few,TRBV5-4,TRBJ2-7,TRBD2,TGTGCCAGCAGCGTCGGGACTAGCGGGAGTCGACACGAGCAGTACTTC,CASSVGTSGSRHEQYF